This passage covers 17 T cell receptor beta chains from one sample sequenced in a study of post-analysis software for immune sequencing data. Study-wide results and caveats: The study found TRBV5-6, TRBV5-1 and TRBV20-1 among five or six TRBV segments more frequent in patients than controls.

Every TCR beta cDNA library bore unique molecular identifiers. TCRdb analysed the PCR reads with MiXCR anew, one entry per CDR3 protein. This sample has a few hundred thousand distinct CDR3 sequences; approximately 34% occur once, and the top ten carry around 4.8%. Their recognized antigens are unknown. The sample consisted of blood. Every receptor here comes from a girl aged 10 to 17 with multiple sclerosis.

The chain employs TRBV24-1 and TRBJ1-5; weak D call: TRBD1 (5 bases). Germline values: CDR1 KGHDR, CDR2 SFDVKD. The V and J ends lost 3 bases and 4 bases respectively, with 9 bases between them. This CDR3 contains 14 residues. The CDR3 DNA is TGTGCCACCAGTGATCTCGACAGTAATCAGCCCCAGCATTTT. Translating gives CATSDLDSNQPQHF.

The V and J genes are TRBV29-1 and TRBJ2-4; D gene uncertain. Judging by the DNA end, TRBJ2-7 fits better; the J call may be wrong. Looked up from germline, CDR1 is SQVTM and CDR2 is ANQGSEA. CDR3 length equals 14 residues. Here the CDR3 DNA reads TGCAGCGTTGCCCCCGCTCTTTCCGACTACGAGCAGTACTTC. It encodes CSVAPALSDYEQYF.

As for this clonotype: No conserved phenylalanine or tryptophan is present at the end of the CDR3, so a read error is the likely explanation. V usage is TRBV12-3 or TRBV12-4 and J usage is TRBJ2-2, with D possibly matching TRBD1 (7 bases). The CDR3 spans 16 residues. The V and J ends lost 1 base and 0 bases respectively, with 9 bases between them. The CDR3 region has the DNA TGTGCCAGCAGTTTAGGCGGGACAGCGAACACCGGGGAGCTGTTTTTG. It encodes CASSLGGTANTGELFL.

The J gene is TRBJ2-7, the V gene TRBV5-1; tentative D call: TRBD2 (5 bases). The CDR3 spans 14 residues. The V and J ends lost 4 bases and 7 bases respectively, with 18 bases between them. Germline V gene lookup returns CDR1 SGHRS and CDR2 YFSETQ. In DNA, the CDR3 is TGCGCCAGCAGCCCGACGGCGCGGGCGGGTGAGCAGTACTTC. Protein sequence: CASSPTARAGEQYF. The full variable domain, rest sourced from reference TRBV5-1 and TRBJ2-7, is KAGVTQTPRYLIKTRGQQVTLSCSPISGHRSVSWYQQTPGQGLQFLFEYFSETQRNKGNFPGRFSGRQFSNSRSEMNVSTLELGDSALYLCASSPTARAGEQYFGPGTRLTVT.

The chain has TRBV3-1 and TRBJ1-5; TRBD1 agrees at 9 bases. V was pared by 0 bases and J by 7 bases, with 4 bases of the junction left unmatched. The CDR3 runs to 15 residues. Germline loops: CDR1 LGHDT, CDR2 YNNKEL (reference sequence). The CDR3 region is CASSQDTGGRQPQHF. In DNA form, the CDR3 reads TGTGCCAGCAGCCAAGATACAGGGGGCCGACAGCCCCAGCATTTT.

This clonotype appeared a few times. V and J are TRBV3-1 and TRBJ1-6; possibly TRBD1 for D (5 bases). Trimming pared 0 bases from V and 6 bases from J, leaving 9 bases between. This CDR3 is built from 15 residues. CDR1 and CDR2 (germline): LGHDT, YNNKEL (reference sequence). CDR3 coding DNA: TGTGCCAGCAGCCAAGAAGGGCAGGGTAATTCACCCCTCCACTTT. Translation gives CASSQEGQGNSPLHF.

This clonotype was found many times. This chain links TRBV7-3 with TRBJ2-3, with D maybe TRBD2 (5 bases). Germline-derived CDR1 and CDR2 are SGHTA and FQGTGA. CDR3 length equals 13 residues. V shed 7 bases and J shed 5 bases, with 13 bases lying between them. CDR3 in amino acids: CASTHVGGDTQYF. CDR3 in DNA: TGTGCCAGCACCCACGTAGGAGGAGATACGCAGTATTTT. The full variable domain, in which reference TRBV7-3 and TRBJ2-3 provide the parts outside the CDR3, is GAGVSQTPSNKVTEKGKYVELRCDPISGHTALYWYRQSLGQGPEFLIYFQGTGAADDSGLPNDRFFAVRPEGSVSTLKIQRTERGDSAVYLCASTHVGGDTQYFGPGTRLTVL.

Note on this clonotype: This may arise from a read error, as a much more abundant clone is one base away. The V call is TRBV27, the J call TRBJ1-4, with D hard to call. Germline V lookup: CDR1 MNHEY, CDR2 SMNVEV (reference sequence). The V end was cut by 6 bases, the J end by 5 bases, with 13 bases between. The CDR3 is made up of 14 amino acids. The CDR3 coding sequence is TGTGCCAGCAGGTTGGGAAGGGTAAATGAAAAACTGTTTTTT. Its protein product is CASRLGRVNEKLFF.

The CDR3: CSVGLAGQSSYEQYF. The CDR3 DNA follows: TGCAGCGTTGGACTAGCGGGTCAGAGCTCCTACGAGCAGTACTTC. This chain links TRBV29-1 with TRBJ2-7; 10 bases line up with TRBD2. Germline CDR1 is SQVTM and CDR2 is ANQGSEA. V shed 4 bases, J shed 0 bases, and the junction held 6 bases outside the gene matches. The CDR3 length is 15 residues.

Points on this clonotype: This CDR3 fails to terminate in the conserved phenylalanine or tryptophan, so it likely reflects a read error. The genes are TRBV9 and TRBJ2-4, with D possibly matching TRBD1 (6 bases). The CDR3 spans 16 residues. CDR1 and CDR2 (germline): SGDLS, YYNGEE. V was pared by 0 bases and J by 1 base, with 11 bases between. CDR3 region: CASSVVFQGAKNIQYL. The CDR3 nucleotides are TGTGCCAGCAGCGTAGTGTTTCAGGGGGCCAAAAACATTCAGTACCTC.

The rearrangement joins TRBV2 to TRBJ1-4; the D is unclear. This CDR3 is built from 14 residues. The V end lost 6 bases, the J end lost 0 bases, and 8 bases lay between the germline ends. Germline V gives CDR1 SNHLY, CDR2 FYNNEI. CDR3 loop: CASRILATNEKLFF. The CDR3 DNA reads TGTGCCAGCAGGATCCTTGCAACTAATGAAAAACTGTTTTTT.

Of note for this clonotype: Possible read error: a much larger clone is one base away. This chain connects TRBV10-3 to TRBJ2-3; no reliable D call. The CDR3 covers 12 residues. Germline lookup yields CDR1 ENHRY and CDR2 SYGVKD. CDR3 residues: CAISGYTDTRYF. The CDR3 DNA reads TGTGCCATCAGTGGATACACAGATACGCGGTATTTT.

Note on this clonotype: At one of its ends the junction is not consistent with the germline gene, which may arise from a read error. The gene calls are TRBV25-1 and TRBJ2-1; 7 bases are shared with TRBD1. This CDR3 region has 13 residues. CDR1 and CDR2 from the germline V gene are MGHDK and SYGVNS. The CDR3 loop is CASRDTGVNEQFF. DNA for the CDR3: TGTGCTAGCAGGGATACAGGGGTCAATGAGCAGTTCTTC.

A remark on this clonotype: A much more abundant neighbour one base away suggests this may be a read error. V and J are TRBV20-1 and TRBJ1-4; possibly TRBD1 for D (5 bases). The CDR3 loop spans 13 amino acids. Germline CDR1 is DFQATT and CDR2 is SNEGSKA (reference sequence). CDR3 nucleotide sequence: TGCAGTGCCGGTATTCAGGGCGATGAAAGACTGTTTTTT. As protein: CSAGIQGDERLFF.

This clonotype was counted ten times or more. The V call is TRBV11-2, the J call TRBJ2-3, with 7 bases that match TRBD2. Germline assignment: CDR1 SGHAT and CDR2 FQNNGV. This CDR3 spans 16 amino acids. Trimming cost V 5 bases and J 2 bases; bases outside gene matches: 10. CDR3 coding DNA: TGTGCCAGCAGCCACGTACGGGGGGATTACACAGATACGCAGTATTTT. This sequence encodes CASSHVRGDYTDTQYF.

The DNA for the CDR3 is TGTGCCAGCAGCTATGTTACCGGGACAGGATACGAGCAGTACTTC. Amino acids: CASSYVTGTGYEQYF. The genes are TRBV7-2 and TRBJ2-5, with TRBD1 matching over 8 bases. The DNA end lines up better with TRBJ2-7; the J call may be wrong. CDR1 and CDR2 from the germline V gene are SGHTA and FQGNSA. This CDR3 spans 15 amino acids.

About this clonotype: One base away lies a much larger clone, so this may be a sequencing read error. This rearrangement joins TRBV10-3 to TRBJ1-1; a possible D gene is TRBD1 (6 bases). This CDR3 has 15 amino acids. In germline, CDR1 is ENHRY, CDR2 SYGVKD. The CDR3 DNA is TGTGTCATCAGTGAGTCAACTCTTGGGACATTAGAAGCTTTCTTT. This gives the protein CVISESTLGTLEAFF.